This TCR beta chain stems from a study of OX40 agonist ivuxolimab in advanced cancers. Produced via immunoSEQ multiplex PCR; TCRdb's table is partial and in-frame only. The sample shows tens of thousands of clones, around 89% of them seen only once. CDR1 and CDR2 (germline): SGHVS, FQNEAQ. The V gene lost 1 base and the J gene lost 0 bases, with 12 bases spanning the gap. CDR3 length: 16 residues. The TCR originated in an adult with an advanced solid tumor such as melanoma, head and neck, liver or kidney cancer. The sample was CD4+ or CD8+ T cells sorted from blood, taken in a trial of the OX40 agonist ivuxolimab. This sequence joins TRBV7-8 and TRBJ1-1, with D unresolved. The DNA for the CDR3 is TGTGCCAGCAGCTTAGGACCGGAATTCATGAACACTGAAGCTTTCTTT. Its protein product is CASSLGPEFMNTEAFF.